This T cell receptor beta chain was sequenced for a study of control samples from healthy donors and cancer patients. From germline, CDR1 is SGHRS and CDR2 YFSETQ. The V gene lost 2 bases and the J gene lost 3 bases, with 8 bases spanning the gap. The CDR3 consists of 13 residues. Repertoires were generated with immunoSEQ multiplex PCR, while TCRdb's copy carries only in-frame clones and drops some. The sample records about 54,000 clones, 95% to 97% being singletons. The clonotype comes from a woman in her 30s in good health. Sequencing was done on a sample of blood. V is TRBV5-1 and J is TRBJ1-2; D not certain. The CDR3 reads CASSLGGDYGYTF. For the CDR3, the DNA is TGCGCCAGCAGCTTAGGCGGTGACTATGGCTACACCTTC. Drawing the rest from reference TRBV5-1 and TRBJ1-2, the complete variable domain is KAGVTQTPRYLIKTRGQQVTLSCSPISGHRSVSWYQQTPGQGLQFLFEYFSETQRNKGNFPGRFSGRQFSNSRSEMNVSTLELGDSALYLCASSLGGDYGYTFGSGTRLTVV.